This TCR beta chain stems from a study of cytomegalovirus exposure and HLA in healthy donors. Notes on this clone: Its antigen is not known.

The study sampled nominally healthy donors, though unrecorded immune exposures were likely. The study's findings and limits: Most TCR sequences were rare, but some public TCRs occurred in many donors.

The PCR was carried out with 60 Vbeta primers and 13 Jbeta primers. How the authors handled the data: Later reanalysis found 75 million to 95 million unique TCR beta chains, 9 million to 12 million of them shared. Produced via immunoSEQ multiplex PCR; TCRdb's table is partial and in-frame only. V, J and clone size were drawn from that table, and D and trimming were deduced from the DNA. This sample carries some 130,000 clones, over 70% of them seen once, and the ten largest clones take roughly 2.3%. The clonotype originates from a man between 25 and 39 years old in good health and CMV-seronegative. Material: PBMCs.

The CDR3 DNA reads TGTGCCAGCAGTGAGACAGGTTACTACGAGCAGTACTTC. This translates into CASSETGYYEQYF. The V call is TRBV6-1, the J call TRBJ2-7; D may be TRBD1 (6 bases). The ends were cut back, 3 bases at V and 3 bases at J, with 9 bases in the middle. The CDR3 covers 13 residues. Germline lookup yields CDR1 MNHNS and CDR2 SASEGT.